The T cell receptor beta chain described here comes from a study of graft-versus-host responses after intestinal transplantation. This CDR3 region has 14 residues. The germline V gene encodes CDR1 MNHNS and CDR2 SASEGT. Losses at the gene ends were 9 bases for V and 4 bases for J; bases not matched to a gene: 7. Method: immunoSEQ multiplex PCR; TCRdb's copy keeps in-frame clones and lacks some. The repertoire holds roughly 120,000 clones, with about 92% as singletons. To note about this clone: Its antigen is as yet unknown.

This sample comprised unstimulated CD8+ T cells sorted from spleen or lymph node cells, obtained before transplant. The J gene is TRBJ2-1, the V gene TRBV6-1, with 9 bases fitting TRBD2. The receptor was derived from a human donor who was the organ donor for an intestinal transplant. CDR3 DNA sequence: TGTGCCAGTTGGGGGCTAGCGGGGTACAATGAGCAGTTCTTC. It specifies CASWGLAGYNEQFF.